Below are 18 T cell receptor beta chains sequenced from a single sample in a study of molecular identifiers for immune sequencing clone quantification. MiXCR, run by TCRdb on the PCR reads, gives a single entry per CDR3 protein. The table records 100,000 or so distinct CDR3 sequences, 30% to 45% of them present only once. Sequenced: naive CD8+ T cells from blood, with Jurkat cell RNA spiked in. Regarding subset: FACS-sorted CD8+CD4-CCR7+CD45RA+ naive T cells. The receptor set was obtained from a human donor in good health. Some libraries in this study had Jurkat cell RNA spiked in.

This clonotype was recorded many times. The chain recombines TRBV5-5 with TRBJ1-5, with D perhaps matching TRBD1 (5 bases). Trimming took 0 bases from V and 6 from J, leaving 10 bases between them. CDR3 length equals 14 residues. The germline V gene encodes CDR1 SGHKS and CDR2 YYEKEE (reference sequence). The CDR3 DNA is TGTGCCAGCAGCTTGGGTTCCGGGACTCAGCCCCAGCATTTT. Translation gives CASSLGSGTQPQHF.

The rearrangement uses TRBV27 and TRBJ1-5; no firm D call. This CDR3 region has 13 residues. CDR1 is MNHEY, CDR2 SMNVEV, per germline (reference sequence). The V end lost 2 bases, the J end lost 4 bases, and 6 bases lay between the germline ends. The CDR3: CASSLVDNQPQHF. CDR3 DNA: TGTGCCAGCAGTTTAGTCGATAATCAGCCCCAGCATTTT.

This chain joins TRBV27 and TRBJ2-3; no clear D gene. CDR3 length: 13 amino acids. Trimming cost V 10 bases and J 6 bases, with 17 bases left between them. Germline V gene lookup returns CDR1 MNHEY and CDR2 SMNVEV (reference sequence). The CDR3 bases are TGTGCCACCGCCACCCAATACGCGGATACGCAGTATTTT. Translation gives CATATQYADTQYF.

This clonotype was seen only a few times. V usage is TRBV7-6 and J usage is TRBJ2-2; 7 nucleotides align to TRBD2. The length of the CDR3 is 13 residues. Unmatched junction bases numbered 2, after V lost 3 bases and J lost 7 bases. Germline V lookup: CDR1 SGHVS, CDR2 FNYEAQ. CDR3 nucleotides: TGTGCCAGCAGCTTGTCTAGCGGCGGGGAGCTGTTTTTT. Protein product: CASSLSSGGELFF.

This clonotype has only a few counts. The rearrangement joins TRBV20-1 to TRBJ2-2; D is undetermined. Trimming removed 3 bases from V and 6 bases from J, with 5 bases in between. CDR1 and CDR2 from the germline V gene are DFQATT and SNEGSKA (reference sequence). The CDR3 totals 11 residues. The CDR3: CSASMAGELFF. CDR3 in DNA: TGCAGTGCTAGCATGGCCGGGGAGCTGTTTTTT.

Many counts were recorded for this clonotype. CDR3 region: CASRPPWGQPYEQYF. The CDR3 nucleotides read TGTGCCAGCAGGCCACCTTGGGGACAGCCCTACGAGCAGTACTTC. The rearrangement joins TRBV6-5 to TRBJ2-7; 7 bases are shared with TRBD1. V lost 6 bases and J lost 2; bases outside the gene matches: 10. Germline lookup yields CDR1 MNHEY and CDR2 SVGAGI. The CDR3 totals 15 residues.

As for this clonotype: The junction does not match germline at one end; this may be a read error. The chain links TRBV3-1 to TRBJ2-5; perhaps TRBD1 as D (5 bases). This CDR3 spans 14 amino acids. Germline values: CDR1 LGHDT, CDR2 YNNKEL (reference sequence). The CDR3 sequence is CASSQEIREETLYF. The CDR3 DNA reads TGTGCCAGCAGCCAAGAGATCAGGGAAGAGACCCTGTACTTC.

This clonotype was counted once. This may be a read error: a much more frequent sequence differs by one nucleotide. The chain carries TRBV7-9 and TRBJ2-5; D unresolved. Trimming took 5 bases from V and 2 from J, leaving 9 bases between them. The CDR3 sequence is 13 residues long. Germline V gene sequence: CDR1 SEHNR, CDR2 FQNEAQ (reference sequence). As DNA, the CDR3 is TGTGCCAGCAGCGTCCAGGAGCAAGAGACCCAGTACTTC. It specifies CASSVQEQETQYF.

Many counts were recorded for this clonotype. The V call is TRBV28, the J call TRBJ1-5, with D possibly being TRBD1 (5 bases). The CDR3 runs to 15 residues. Trimming took off 4 bases at V and 5 bases at J, with 15 bases between the two ends. Germline CDR1 and CDR2: MDHEN and SYDVKM. The CDR3 region is CASSSDGQTDQPQHF. The CDR3, as DNA: TGTGCCAGCAGTTCCGACGGACAAACCGATCAGCCCCAGCATTTT.

This clonotype was found many times. This chain uses TRBV13 with TRBJ2-7, with 11 bases lining up with TRBD1. Germline trimming cut 3 bases from V and 5 bases from J; bases unmatched to any gene: 6. The CDR3 has 15 residues. The germline gives CDR1 PRHDT, CDR2 FYEKMQ (reference sequence). The CDR3 DNA is TGTGCCAGCAGCTTCGGACAGGGGGCTGGGAACGAGCAGTACTTC. Encoded protein: CASSFGQGAGNEQYF. Using reference TRBV13 and TRBJ2-7 for the parts outside the CDR3, the full variable domain is AAGVIQSPRHLIKEKRETATLKCYPIPRHDTVYWYQQGPGQDPQFLISFYEKMQSDKGSIPDRFSAQQFSDYHSELNMSSLELGDSALYFCASSFGQGAGNEQYFGPGTRLTVT.

In its sample, this clonotype was seen many times. CDR3 amino acids: CASSPRWASGGGDTQYF. The CDR3 DNA is TGTGCCAGCAGTCCTAGGTGGGCTAGCGGAGGTGGGGATACGCAGTATTTT. This chain connects TRBV28 to TRBJ2-3; 7 nucleotides match TRBD2. The CDR3 is 17 residues long. The V gene's germline CDR1 is MDHEN and CDR2 SYDVKM. V lost 5 bases and J lost 6; bases outside the gene matches: 17.

The gene calls are TRBV6-4 and TRBJ2-1, with 7 bases that match TRBD2. Germline-derived CDR1 and CDR2 are MRHNA and SNTAGT. This CDR3 is 15 amino acids long. Losses at the gene ends were 4 bases for V and 5 bases for J; bases not matched to a gene: 8. The CDR3 sequence is CASSVLALTDNEQFF. DNA of the CDR3: TGTGCCAGCAGTGTACTAGCGCTGACTGACAATGAGCAGTTCTTC.

This clonotype was picked up a small number of times. The gene calls are TRBV4-1 and TRBJ1-1, with unresolved D. The V end lost 2 bases, the J end lost 0 bases, and 10 bases lay between the germline ends. Germline V gene lookup returns CDR1 MGHRA and CDR2 YSYEKL. The length of the CDR3 is 15 residues. In nucleotides, the CDR3 is TGCGCCAGCAGCCAAACCCGTACCATGAACACTGAAGCTTTCTTT. As protein: CASSQTRTMNTEAFF.

J is TRBJ1-5 and V is TRBV7-9; no clear D gene. V was pared by 3 bases and J by 3 bases, with 6 bases between. Germline assignment: CDR1 SEHNR and CDR2 FQNEAQ (reference sequence). This CDR3 has 13 residues. For the CDR3, the DNA is TGTGCCAGCAGCTTTGGGGTCAATCAGCCCCAGCATTTT. This encodes CASSFGVNQPQHF.

The genes are TRBV6-1 and TRBJ1-4; 8 nucleotides agree with TRBD1. The CDR3 is 16 amino acids. Germline V gene lookup returns CDR1 MNHNS and CDR2 SASEGT. With V trimmed by 6 bases and J by 3 bases, 9 bases remained unmatched. In DNA form, the CDR3 reads TGTGCCAGCAGGGACAGGGCATATTCAGCTAATGAAAAACTGTTTTTT. Protein product: CASRDRAYSANEKLFF.

This clonotype was detected only a few times. V gene TRBV5-8 combines with J gene TRBJ2-3; D uncertain. Looked up from germline, CDR1 is SGHTS and CDR2 is YDEGEE. Trimming cost V 1 base and J 4 bases, with 4 bases left between them. The CDR3 runs 12 residues. The CDR3 reads CASSLRADTQYF. The CDR3 nucleotides are TGTGCCAGCAGCTTGCGAGCAGATACGCAGTATTTT.

Details on this clonotype: At one end the junction does not follow the germline gene, possibly because of a read error. The V call is TRBV10-3, the J call TRBJ2-3; weak D call: TRBD2 (5 bases). This CDR3 region has 13 residues. Germline V gene lookup returns CDR1 ENHRY and CDR2 SYGVKD. In nucleotides, the CDR3 is TGTGCCATCCGAGACTATAACACAGCTACGCAGTATTTT. Amino acid sequence: CAIRDYNTATQYF.

The chain couples TRBV29-1 to TRBJ2-7; 9 nucleotides line up with TRBD1. Looked up from germline, CDR1 is SQVTM and CDR2 is ANQGSEA. V lost 1 base, J lost 5 bases, and 9 bases stayed unmatched. The CDR3 runs to 15 residues. Written as DNA, the CDR3 is TGCAGCGTTGAAGGTGTCCGGGACAGGGACCACGAGCAGTACTTC. Translating gives CSVEGVRDRDHEQYF.